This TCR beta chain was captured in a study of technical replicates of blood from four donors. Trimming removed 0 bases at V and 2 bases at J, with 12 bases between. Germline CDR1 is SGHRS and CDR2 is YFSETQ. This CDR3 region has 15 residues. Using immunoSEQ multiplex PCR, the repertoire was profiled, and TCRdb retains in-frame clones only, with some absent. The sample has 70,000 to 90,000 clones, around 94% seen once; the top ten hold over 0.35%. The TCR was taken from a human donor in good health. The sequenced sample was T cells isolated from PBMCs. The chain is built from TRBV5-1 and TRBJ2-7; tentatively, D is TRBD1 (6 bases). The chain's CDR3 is CASSLGGHLTYEQYF. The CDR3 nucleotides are TGCGCCAGCAGCTTGGGGGGACACCTAACCTACGAGCAGTACTTC.